The 29 T cell receptor beta chains reported below all come from one sample, sequenced in a study of T cell responses to AZD1222 COVID-19 vaccine (dated by TCRdb to the early 2020s). Library generation was performed with the immunoSEQ multiplex PCR assay. This immuneACCESS table, as held by TCRdb, lists in-frame sequences with V and J called but not all clones. Of the missing ones, under half trace to an unresolved V gene in checked studies; the others have no known cause. The sample has 95,000 to 100,000 clones on record, about 88% of them singletons. The top ten clones comprise roughly 15% of the sample. The sample's time point label, decoded: about 28 days (+/-7) after the second vaccine dose. The sequenced sample was peripheral blood, obtained 28 days after the second AZD1222 dose. These receptors were obtained from an adult who received the AZD1222 COVID-19 vaccine.

V is TRBV4-2 and J is TRBJ1-1, with D perhaps matching TRBD1 (6 bases). The CDR3 totals 15 residues. CDR1 and CDR2 from the germline V gene are LGHNA and YNFKEQ. The V end lost 4 bases, the J end lost 1 base, and 13 bases lay between the germline ends. The DNA of the CDR3 is TGTGCCAGCAGCCGAGCCGCAGGGGAGAACACTGAAGCTTTCTTT. Its protein is CASSRAAGENTEAFF.

The rearrangement links TRBV5-4 to TRBJ2-1; 11 bases fit TRBD1. The CDR3 length is 15 residues. Trimming took 4 bases from V and 7 from J; bases not matched to a gene: 7. Germline CDR1 reads SGHNT; CDR2 reads YYREEE (reference sequence). CDR3 sequence: CASSVRTGGLNEQFF. The CDR3 DNA is TGTGCCAGCAGCGTTCGGACAGGGGGCTTAAATGAGCAGTTCTTC.

The chain links TRBV6-7 to TRBJ2-1; 7 bases agree with TRBD2. TRBV6-7 is assigned to the ORF class and has an uncertain function. The CDR3 is 18 residues long. V gave up 0 bases and J gave up 3 bases; unmatched junction bases: 11. CDR3 protein: CASSYSSVQRDLYNEQFF. The DNA for the CDR3 is TGTGCCAGCAGTTACTCTAGTGTCCAGCGGGACCTCTACAATGAGCAGTTCTTC.

The chain couples TRBV5-4 to TRBJ1-6; D is undetermined. The V end was cut by 0 bases, the J end by 11 bases, with 12 bases between. The CDR3 is made up of 14 amino acids. CDR1 SGHNT and CDR2 YYREEE come from the germline V gene (reference sequence). CDR3 sequence (DNA): TGTGCCAGCAGCTTGGACCCGGTAAAGGCACCCCTCCACTTT. It yields the protein CASSLDPVKAPLHF.

In this sample, this clone turned up once. V is TRBV5-1 and J is TRBJ2-7, with unresolved D. With 7 bases removed from V and 0 bases from J, the gap between germline ends came to 14 bases. Germline V gene data show CDR1 as SGHRS and CDR2 as YFSETQ. The CDR3 length is 14 residues. The CDR3 DNA sequence: TGCGCCAGCTCCGTAGGCCCCAGCTCCTACGAGCAGTACTTC. As protein: CASSVGPSSYEQYF.

This clone was counted once. CDR3 DNA: TGTGCCAGCTCGAAAGACGAAGGCACCCTCCACTTT. This sequence encodes CASSKDEGTLHF. The J gene is TRBJ1-6, the V gene TRBV18; D not certain. The CDR3 length is 12 residues. V lost 6 bases to trimming and J lost 14 bases, with 14 bases between them. The germline V gene has CDR1 KGHSH and CDR2 LQKENI.

V and J are TRBV5-1 and TRBJ1-4; 7 nucleotides align to TRBD1. The CDR3 has 15 amino acids. CDR1 is SGHRS and CDR2 is YFSETQ in the germline V gene. V lost 4 bases and J lost 7; bases outside the gene matches: 10. DNA of the CDR3: TGCGCCAGCAGCAGAGACAGGGTTGTAGGTGAAAAACTGTTTTTT. Amino acid sequence: CASSRDRVVGEKLFF.

V and J are TRBV10-3 and TRBJ2-1, with D uncertain. V lost 2 bases and J lost 14, with 16 bases in between. The CDR3 is made up of 13 amino acids. Germline assignment: CDR1 ENHRY and CDR2 SYGVKD. CDR3 nucleotides: TGTGCCATCAGTGAGCTCCCCGCGGAATTAGAGTTCTTC. It is translated as CAISELPAELEFF.

V and J are TRBV30 and TRBJ1-2, with D perhaps TRBD1 (6 bases). Trimming removed 2 bases at V and 3 bases at J, with 16 bases between. Germline-derived CDR1 and CDR2 are GTSNPN and SVGIG (reference sequence). This CDR3 contains 15 residues. CDR3 DNA: TGTGCCTGGAGTTTCTTTCTCAGGGGTGACTATGGCTACACCTTC. Its translation: CAWSFFLRGDYGYTF.

V and J are TRBV11-2 and TRBJ2-7; D is unresolved. The V gene's germline CDR1 is SGHAT and CDR2 FQNNGV. CDR3 length equals 14 residues. V was shortened by 5 bases and J by 0 bases, with 11 bases between the two germline ends. The CDR3 nucleotides are TGTGCCAGCAGCCTGGGGTCTCACTCCTACGAGCAGTACTTC. Translated: CASSLGSHSYEQYF.

V gene TRBV30 combines with J gene TRBJ1-5, with D maybe TRBD1 (6 bases). V was pared by 1 base and J by 1 base, with 11 bases between. CDR1 and CDR2 from the germline V gene are GTSNPN and SVGIG (reference sequence). CDR3 length equals 15 residues. CDR3 sequence (DNA): TGTGCCTGGAGTGCAGGGGACCTCAGCAATCAGCCCCAGCATTTT. It codes for CAWSAGDLSNQPQHF.

In nucleotides, the CDR3 is TGTGCCAGCAGCACACGACTAGCGGGAGGGCGCTCCTACAATGAGCAGTTCTTC. Amino acid sequence: CASSTRLAGGRSYNEQFF. The chain is built from TRBV11-2 and TRBJ2-1; 14 bases fit TRBD2. The germline CDR1 and CDR2 sequences are SGHAT and FQNNGV. The CDR3 has 18 residues. V was pared by 5 bases and J by 0 bases, with 6 bases of the junction left unmatched.

CDR3 residues: CASSYPGQGIETQYF. The CDR3 bases are TGTGCCAGCAGCTACCCGGGACAGGGGATTGAGACCCAGTACTTC. The gene calls are TRBV5-5 and TRBJ2-5; 10 bases are shared with TRBD1. Germline V gives CDR1 SGHKS, CDR2 YYEKEE (reference sequence). CDR3 length: 15 amino acids. J lost 5 bases, V lost 3 bases, and 7 bases had no gene match. The full variable domain, in which reference TRBV5-5 and TRBJ2-5 provide the parts outside the CDR3, is DAGVTQSPTHLIKTRGQQVTLRCSPISGHKSVSWYQQVLGQGPQFIFQYYEKEERGRGNFPDRFSARQFPNYSSELNVNALLLGDSALYLCASSYPGQGIETQYFGPGTRLLVL.

The chain recombines TRBV10-3 with TRBJ1-6; D not certain. This CDR3 spans 15 amino acids. V lost 0 bases to trimming and J lost 7 bases, with 10 bases between them. The germline CDR1 and CDR2 sequences are ENHRY and SYGVKD. The CDR3 loop reads CAISESEADNSPLHF. The CDR3 region has the DNA TGTGCCATCAGTGAGTCGGAGGCAGACAATTCACCCCTCCACTTT.

This chain uses TRBV5-6 with TRBJ1-4, with D tentatively TRBD1 (5 bases). Germline V lookup: CDR1 SGHDT, CDR2 YYEEEE. The CDR3 has 19 amino acids. V was pared by 4 bases and J by 0 bases, with 22 bases between. The CDR3 DNA sequence: TGTGCCAGCAGCCCTAGCGAGGGGATACAGCGTGCAACTAATGAAAAACTGTTTTTT. Translating it yields CASSPSEGIQRATNEKLFF. Complete variable domain (other parts from reference TRBV5-6 and TRBJ1-4): DAGVTQSPTHLIKTRGQQVTLRCSPKSGHDTVSWYQQALGQGPQFIFQYYEEEERQRGNFPDRFSGHQFPNYSSELNVNALLLGDSALYLCASSPSEGIQRATNEKLFFGSGTQLSVL.

This chain connects TRBV6-5 to TRBJ1-2; D call uncertain. Germline V gene sequence: CDR1 MNHEY, CDR2 SVGAGI. V was cut by 0 bases and J by 7 bases, with 15 bases left in between. The CDR3 runs to 15 residues. CDR3 in amino acids: CASSYSRPPASGYTF. The DNA of the CDR3 is TGTGCCAGCAGTTACTCCCGACCCCCGGCGAGTGGCTACACCTTC.

This clone was recorded once. The V gene is TRBV5-1, the J gene TRBJ1-2; 9 nucleotides match TRBD1. Germline CDR1 and CDR2: SGHRS and YFSETQ. The CDR3 is 18 amino acids. V lost 2 bases, J lost 6 bases, and 17 bases stayed unmatched. The CDR3 DNA reads as TGCGCCAGCAGCTTAGCGCCCGGGACAGGGAGAGGGCCTCATGGCTACACCTTC. Protein product: CASSLAPGTGRGPHGYTF.

This chain links TRBV6-2 or TRBV6-3 with TRBJ2-7; D not resolved. Trimming cost V 0 bases and J 3 bases, with 9 bases left between them. Germline V lookup: CDR1 MNHEY, CDR2 SVGEGT. CDR3 length: 14 amino acids. CDR3 sequence: CASSYSLNGYEQYF. Here the CDR3 DNA reads TGTGCCAGCAGTTACTCCTTGAACGGCTACGAGCAGTACTTC.

The rearrangement joins TRBV4-1 to TRBJ2-1; D remains ambiguous. Germline V gene data show CDR1 as MGHRA and CDR2 as YSYEKL. This CDR3 has 12 amino acids. V was trimmed by 3 bases and J by 10 bases, leaving 10 bases between them. This CDR3 reads CASSHTGNEQFF. CDR3 bases: TGCGCCAGCAGCCACACTGGCAACGAGCAGTTCTTC.

V usage is TRBV28 and J usage is TRBJ1-1, with TRBD1 matching over 9 bases. V lost 2 bases and J lost 10; bases outside the gene matches: 14. The CDR3 consists of 16 residues. Germline CDR1 reads MDHEN; CDR2 reads SYDVKM. In nucleotides, the CDR3 is TGTGCCAGCAGTTTACCTTCCATGGACAGGGGCAAGGGAGCTTTCTTT. Translated: CASSLPSMDRGKGAFF.

The chain joins TRBV30 to TRBJ2-2; 10 bases agree with TRBD2. CDR3 length: 13 amino acids. Germline trimming cut 8 bases from V and 1 base from J; bases unmatched to any gene: 1. Germline CDR1 GTSNPN, CDR2 SVGIG (reference sequence). CDR3 DNA: TGTGCCCGGACTAGCGGGAACACCGGGGAGCTGTTTTTT. Translation: CARTSGNTGELFF.

The gene calls are TRBV18 and TRBJ2-2, with D unclear. The CDR3 covers 11 residues. CDR1 and CDR2 from the germline V gene are KGHSH and LQKENI. V gave up 3 bases and J gave up 9 bases, with 5 bases separating them. In DNA form, the CDR3 reads TGTGCCAGCTCACCGGAGAGGGAGCTGTTTTTT. Translating gives CASSPERELFF.

This chain links TRBV18 with TRBJ1-2; 7 nucleotides match TRBD1. There are 18 residues in the CDR3. Per germline, CDR1 KGHSH and CDR2 LQKENI. Unmatched junction bases numbered 13, after V lost 3 bases and J lost 0 bases. The DNA of the CDR3 is TGTGCCAGCTCACCTAGTCCGGGACAGCTCGATCCTAACTATGGCTACACCTTC. It encodes CASSPSPGQLDPNYGYTF.

The genes are TRBV12-3 or TRBV12-4 and TRBJ1-2; D gene uncertain. Trimming pared 5 bases from V and 4 bases from J, leaving 11 bases between. The CDR3 sequence is 13 residues long. The CDR3 loop is CASSPLGVYGYTF. The CDR3 nucleotides read TGTGCCAGCAGTCCCCTTGGGGTCTATGGCTACACCTTC.

The CDR3 DNA sequence: TGTGCCAGCAGTGGACAGGCGAATCAGCCCCAGCATTTT. As protein: CASSGQANQPQHF. The genes are TRBV2 and TRBJ1-5; tentative D call: TRBD1 (6 bases). Per germline, CDR1 SNHLY and CDR2 FYNNEI. Between the trimmed V and J ends, which lost 4 bases and 4 bases, there was a span of 8 bases. The CDR3 is 13 residues long. The full variable domain, completed using reference TRBV2 and TRBJ1-5, is EPEVTQTPSHQVTQMGQEVILRCVPISNHLYFYWYRQILGQKVEFLVSFYNNEISEKSEIFDDQFSVERPDGSNFTLKIRSTKLEDSAMYFCASSGQANQPQHFGDGTRLSIL.

V is TRBV3-1 (or the pseudogene TRBV3-2) and J is TRBJ2-7; no clear D gene. The CDR3 has 12 residues. CDR1 and CDR2 (germline): LGHDT, YNNKEL (reference sequence). Trimming shortened V by 4 bases and J by 3 bases, and 7 bases separated the two germline ends. In nucleotides, the CDR3 is TGTGCCAGCAGCCTCGTCTACTACGAGCAGTACTTC. Translating it yields CASSLVYYEQYF.

The chain employs TRBV18 and TRBJ1-5; 7 nucleotides agree with TRBD1. This CDR3 is 15 amino acids long. The V gene's germline CDR1 is KGHSH and CDR2 LQKENI. With V trimmed by 8 bases and J by 2 bases, 9 bases remained unmatched. The CDR3 DNA sequence: TGTGCCAGCGCCAGGGGGTCTGTGGGCAATCAGCCCCAGCATTTT. It yields the protein CASARGSVGNQPQHF.

This clone was found once. This sequence joins TRBV5-5 and TRBJ1-1; D not resolved. The CDR3 covers 12 residues. The V end lost 2 bases, the J end lost 4 bases, and 6 bases lay between the germline ends. Germline CDR1 reads SGHKS; CDR2 reads YYEKEE (reference sequence). In DNA, the CDR3 is TGTGCCAGCAGCTTCGGTGGCACTGAAGCTTTCTTT. This translates into CASSFGGTEAFF.

The V gene is TRBV10-3, the J gene TRBJ1-2; the match to TRBD1 covers 10 bases. The CDR3 has 14 residues. Germline V gene data show CDR1 as ENHRY and CDR2 as SYGVKD. The ends lost 4 bases at V and 8 bases at J; junction bases unmatched: 7. CDR3 protein: CAISGDRGGMGYTF. In DNA form, the CDR3 reads TGTGCCATCAGTGGGGACAGGGGCGGTATGGGCTACACCTTC.